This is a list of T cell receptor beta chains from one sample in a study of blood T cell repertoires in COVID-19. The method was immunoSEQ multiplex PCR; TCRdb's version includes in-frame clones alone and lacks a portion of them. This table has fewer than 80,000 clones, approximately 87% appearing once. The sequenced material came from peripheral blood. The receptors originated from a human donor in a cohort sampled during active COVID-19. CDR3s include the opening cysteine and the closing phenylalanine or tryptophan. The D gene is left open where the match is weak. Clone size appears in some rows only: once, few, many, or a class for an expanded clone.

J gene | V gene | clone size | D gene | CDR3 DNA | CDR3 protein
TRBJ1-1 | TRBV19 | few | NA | TGTGCCAGTAGACACAGGGTGTCCCACACTGAAGCTTTCTTT | CASRHRVSHTEAFF
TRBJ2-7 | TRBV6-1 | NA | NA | TGTGCCAGCAGTGAAGGTACAGTAACCTTTTACGAGCAGTACTTC | CASSEGTVTFYEQYF
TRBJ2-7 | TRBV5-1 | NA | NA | TGCGCCAGCGCCCCTAGCGAGAGCTCCTACGAGCAGTACTTC | CASAPSESSYEQYF
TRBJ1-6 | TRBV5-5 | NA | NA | TGTGCCAGCAGCTTGGTTCAGGCAGATAATTCACCCCTCCACTTT | CASSLVQADNSPLHF
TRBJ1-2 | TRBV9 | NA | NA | TGTGCCAGCAGCGTAGGGGGGGAAGGATATGGCTACACCTTC | CASSVGGEGYGYTF
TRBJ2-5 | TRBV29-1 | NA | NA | TGCAGCGTTGAGTTGGCGGGACGCTTCAAAGAGACCCAGTACTTC | CSVELAGRFKETQYF
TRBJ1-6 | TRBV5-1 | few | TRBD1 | TGCGCCAGCAGACAGGGGGCCGGCGGTAATTCACCCCTCCACTTT | CASRQGAGGNSPLHF
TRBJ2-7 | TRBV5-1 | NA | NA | TGCGCCAGCAGCCGAGACGGGAACTACGAGCAGTACTTC | CASSRDGNYEQYF
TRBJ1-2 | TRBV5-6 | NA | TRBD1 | TGTGCCAGCAGCTTGGTCGCGACAGGGATAGACTATGGCTACACCTTC | CASSLVATGIDYGYTF
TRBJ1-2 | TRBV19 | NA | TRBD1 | TGTGCCAGTAGTCCTAACCGGGACAGGGTTATTTTTGGCTACACCTTC | CASSPNRDRVIFGYTF
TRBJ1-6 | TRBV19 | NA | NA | TGTGCCAGTAGTATAGAGGGCAGGGATTCTTCACCCCTCCACTTT | CASSIEGRDSSPLHF
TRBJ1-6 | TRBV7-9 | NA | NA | TGTGCCAGCAGCACACGAGAGGGCAGGAATTCACCCCTCCACTTT | CASSTREGRNSPLHF
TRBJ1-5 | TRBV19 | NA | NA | TGTGCCAGTAGTGTCAGTAATCAGCCCCAGCATTTT | CASSVSNQPQHF
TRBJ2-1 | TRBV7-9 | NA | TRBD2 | TGTGCCAGCAGCTCCTTCGCTACTAGCGGGAGGAATGAGCAGTTCTTC | CASSSFATSGRNEQFF
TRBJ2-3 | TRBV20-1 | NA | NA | TGCAGTGCTAGTACTGGAAATAGCGGCACAGATACGCAGTATTTT | CSASTGNSGTDTQYF
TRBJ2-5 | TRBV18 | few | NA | TGTGCCAGCTCACGTACTTATTCAGGGGCCGAGACCCAGTACTTC | CASSRTYSGAETQYF
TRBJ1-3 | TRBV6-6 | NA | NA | TGTGCCAGCGGTCTTACCGCGGGACTAAAGAGCTCTGGAAACACCATATATTTT | CASGLTAGLKSSGNTIYF
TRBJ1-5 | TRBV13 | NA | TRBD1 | TGTGCCAGCAGCGGTGGGACAGGTAATCAGCCCCAGCATTTT | CASSGGTGNQPQHF
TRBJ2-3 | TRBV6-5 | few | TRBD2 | TGTGCCAGCAGAGGACTAGCGGGAGGCCCAGATACGCAGTATTTT | CASRGLAGGPDTQYF
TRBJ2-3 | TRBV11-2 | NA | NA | TGTGCCAGCAGCTTCGCGGGGACTAGCACAGATACGCAGTATTTT | CASSFAGTSTDTQYF
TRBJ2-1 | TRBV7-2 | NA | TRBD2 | TGTGCCAGCAGCTTAGCTAGCGGGAGAACCCATGAGCAGTTCTTC | CASSLASGRTHEQFF
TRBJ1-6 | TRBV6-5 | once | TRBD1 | TGTGCCAGCAGTTACCAGGCAGGGGGTTCACCCCTCCACTTT | CASSYQAGGSPLHF
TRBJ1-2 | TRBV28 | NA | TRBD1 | TGTGCCAGCAGTTCCACCGGGACAGGGGTGGGCTACACCTTC | CASSSTGTGVGYTF
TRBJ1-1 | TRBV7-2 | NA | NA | TGTGCCAGCAGCCCCAACCGTCGGGGGGCAGACACTGAAGCTTTCTTT | CASSPNRRGADTEAFF
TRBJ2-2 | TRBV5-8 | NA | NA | TGTGCCAGCAGCATCAGAGGGTCGAACACCGGGGAGCTGTTTTTT | CASSIRGSNTGELFF
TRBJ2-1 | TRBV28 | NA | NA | TGTGCCAGCAGGTGGGGGCCGGGTGAGCAGTTCTTC | CASRWGPGEQFF
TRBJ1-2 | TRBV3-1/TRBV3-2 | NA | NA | TGTGCCAGCAGCCCAATGGCGGGAGGGTCGGGAGGCTACACCTTC | CASSPMAGGSGGYTF
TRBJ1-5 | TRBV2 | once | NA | TGTGCCAGCAGTGACCGGACCGGGGGTACCAATCAGCCCCAGCATTTT | CASSDRTGGTNQPQHF
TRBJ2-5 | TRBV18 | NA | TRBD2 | TGTGCCAGCTTAAACAGCGGGACCAGGGAGACCCAGTACTTC | CASLNSGTRETQYF
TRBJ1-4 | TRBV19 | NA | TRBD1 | TGTGCCAGTAGTCCGAAGGGGACAGGGAGCCTCTATACTAATGAAAAACTGTTTTTT | CASSPKGTGSLYTNEKLFF
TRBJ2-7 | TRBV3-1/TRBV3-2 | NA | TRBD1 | TGTGCCAGCAGCCCCAGCGGCAGGGGGCTGGGAGAGCAGTACTTC | CASSPSGRGLGEQYF
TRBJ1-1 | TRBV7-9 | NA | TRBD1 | TGTGCCAGCAGCGCTGGACAGGGTGGGAACACTGAAGCTTTCTTT | CASSAGQGGNTEAFF
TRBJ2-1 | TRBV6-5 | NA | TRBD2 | TGTGCCAGCAGCCTAGCGGGGGGGTACAATGAGCAGTTCTTC | CASSLAGGYNEQFF
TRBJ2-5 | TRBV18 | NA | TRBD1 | TGTGCCAGCTCACCAATCCGGACAGGGAAGGTGGGAGAGACCCAGTACTTC | CASSPIRTGKVGETQYF
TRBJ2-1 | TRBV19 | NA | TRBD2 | TGTGCCAGTAGTTCATCATCTAGCGGGAGGGCAGGTGAGCAGTTCTTC | CASSSSSSGRAGEQFF
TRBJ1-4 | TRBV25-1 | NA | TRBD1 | TGTGCCAGCAGTGAATCCGGGACAGGGGGGTCTAATGAAAAACTGTTTTTT | CASSESGTGGSNEKLFF
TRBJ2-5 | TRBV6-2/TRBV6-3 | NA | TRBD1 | TGTGCCAGCAGTTACGGGGCCGGGACAGCCCCCCAAGAGACCCAGTACTTC | CASSYGAGTAPQETQYF
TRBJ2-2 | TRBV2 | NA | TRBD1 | TGTGCCAGCAGAGTGGACAGGGGGAGGACCGGGGAGCTGTTTTTT | CASRVDRGRTGELFF
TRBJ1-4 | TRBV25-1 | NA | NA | TGTGCCAGCAGTGAATCCGGGGGTAATGAAAAACTGTTTTTT | CASSESGGNEKLFF
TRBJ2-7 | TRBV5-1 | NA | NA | TGCGCCAGCAGTCCCGGAGGGGTTTACGAGCAGTACTTC | CASSPGGVYEQYF
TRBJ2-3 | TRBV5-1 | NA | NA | TGCGCCAGCAGCTTGCGACAGTACACAGATACGCAGTATTTT | CASSLRQYTDTQYF
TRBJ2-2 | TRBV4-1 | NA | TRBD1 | TGCGCCAGCAGCCCCGGACAGGGCCCCGGGGAGCTGTTTTTT | CASSPGQGPGELFF
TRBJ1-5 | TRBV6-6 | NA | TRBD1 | TGTGCCAGCAGCCCGGGACAGAGCAATCAGCCCCAGCATTTT | CASSPGQSNQPQHF
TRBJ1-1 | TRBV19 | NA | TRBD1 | TGTGCCAGTAGTCCAGGGGGAGTGGCTGAAGCTTTCTTT | CASSPGGVAEAFF
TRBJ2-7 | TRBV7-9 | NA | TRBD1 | TGTGCCAGCAGCTTAGGATTTGCGGGACAGGGGGCTGACGAGCAGTACTTC | CASSLGFAGQGADEQYF
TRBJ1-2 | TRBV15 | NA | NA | TGTGCCACCAGCAGAGATTCAGGAGGAAACTATGGCTACACCTTC | CATSRDSGGNYGYTF
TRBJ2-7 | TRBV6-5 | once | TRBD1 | TGTGCCAGCAGTTCGGCGGACAGGTTGGAACACGAGCAGTACTTC | CASSSADRLEHEQYF
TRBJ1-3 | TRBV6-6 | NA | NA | TGTGCCAGCAGTTACGCCTACCTGAGTACCGAAAACACCATATATTTT | CASSYAYLSTENTIYF
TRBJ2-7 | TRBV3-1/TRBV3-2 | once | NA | TGTGCCAGCAGCCTATCTTCCGAGCAGTACTTC | CASSLSSEQYF
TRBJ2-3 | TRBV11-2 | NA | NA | TGTGCCAGCAGCCTGCCGGGGTCAGATACGCAGTATTTT | CASSLPGSDTQYF
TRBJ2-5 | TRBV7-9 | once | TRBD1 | TGTGCCAGCAGCTTCACGCGACAGGGTGTGAAGACCCAGTACTTC | CASSFTRQGVKTQYF
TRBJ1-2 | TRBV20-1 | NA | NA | TGCAGTGCTAGTAAGACAGAGGAATTGCGCTACACCTTC | CSASKTEELRYTF
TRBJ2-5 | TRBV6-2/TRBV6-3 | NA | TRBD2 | TGTGCCAGCAGTTACTCAGCGGGGAGGCAAGAGACCCAGTACTTC | CASSYSAGRQETQYF
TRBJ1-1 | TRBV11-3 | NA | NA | TGTGCCAGCAGCCGCGGGGAGAACACTGAAGCTTTCTTT | CASSRGENTEAFF
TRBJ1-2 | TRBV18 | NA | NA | TGTGCCAGCTCACCACCGGGCAGCTATAACTATGGCTACACCTTC | CASSPPGSYNYGYTF
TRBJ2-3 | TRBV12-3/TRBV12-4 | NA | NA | TGTGCCAGCAGTCCAACAAACACAGATACGCAGTATTTT | CASSPTNTDTQYF
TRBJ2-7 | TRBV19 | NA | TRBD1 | TGTGCCAGTAGTATCGCCCTCACAGGGGGCTCGTACGAGCAGTACTTC | CASSIALTGGSYEQYF
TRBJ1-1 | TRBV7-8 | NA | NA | TGTGCCAGCAGATTGGACAGATTGAACACTGAAGCTTTCTTT | CASRLDRLNTEAFF
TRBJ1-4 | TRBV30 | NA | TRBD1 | TGTGCCTGGAGTGCGGGACAGCCTACGAATGAAAAACTGTTTTTT | CAWSAGQPTNEKLFF